This TCR beta chain was captured in a study of T-cell reconstitution after alpha-beta-depleted transplantation in children. The sample holds a few counts of this clonotype. Germline V gene sequence: CDR1 KGHSH, CDR2 LQKENI. V lost 5 bases to trimming and J lost 7 bases, with 23 bases between them. The CDR3 consists of 16 residues. The authors prepared the TCRbeta library with unique molecular identifiers. A single record per CDR3 protein comes from TCRdb applying MiXCR to the PCR reads. The profile shows around 87,000 distinct CDR3 sequences, 7.5% to 9.5% of them singletons. The specimen was PBMCs from the stem cell graft donor, collected from the stem cell graft. The receptor was isolated from a human donor who donated a stem cell graft to a child with congenital amegakaryocytic thrombocytopenia. The chain joins TRBV18 to TRBJ1-2, with a weak D call TRBD1 (6 bases). CDR3 coding DNA: TGTGCCAGCTCAAGCACCGCAGGGGAACGTTCTTCTGGCTACACCTTC. Its protein product is CASSSTAGERSSGYTF.